The TCR beta chain described here comes from a study of radiotherapy plus CTLA-4 blockade in lung cancer. The CDR3 extends over 12 amino acids. Germline V gene lookup returns CDR1 MDHEN and CDR2 SYDVKM. Trimming left V 7 bases short and J 1 base short, with 7 bases between. The repertoire was sequenced with immunoSEQ multiplex PCR; TCRdb's copy has only in-frame clones and lacks some. Here the sample spans about 78,000 clones, 75% to 90% being singletons. J is TRBJ1-1 and V is TRBV28; D call uncertain. The starting material was peripheral blood, obtained from a patient treated with radiotherapy plus ipilimumab. The origin of this receptor is a human donor with non-small cell lung cancer who had a partial response to radiotherapy plus ipilimumab. This CDR3 reads CASISANTEAFF. The CDR3 bases are TGTGCCAGCATCAGCGCGAACACTGAAGCTTTCTTT.